This TCR beta chain was obtained from a study of shared clonotypes between healthy human individuals. TCRdb keeps only in-frame clones here, not all; method: immunoSEQ multiplex PCR. The data hold 1,400,000 or so clones, with 98% observed a single time. V lost 3 bases to trimming and J lost 2 bases, with 12 bases between them. The CDR3 runs 15 residues. Germline lookup yields CDR1 SEHNR and CDR2 FQNEAQ (reference sequence). The sample was naive CD4+ T cells sorted from blood. As to subset: CD45RA+ positively selected. This sequence joins TRBV7-9 and TRBJ2-3; D gene uncertain. This receptor was obtained from a man in his thirties or forties in good health. CDR3 nucleotides: TGTGCCAGCAGCTTTAGAAGACTCGCCACAGATACGCAGTATTTT. It is translated as CASSFRRLATDTQYF.